This T cell receptor beta chain was profiled in a study of T cell responses to AZD1222 COVID-19 vaccine. Findings and caveats of the study: Spike-specific TCR breadth and depth both grew after two AZD1222 doses.

Germline CDR1 reads LNHDA; CDR2 reads SQIVND (reference sequence). The J segment lost 0 bases and the V segment lost 4 bases, leaving 2 bases of the junction unmatched. The CDR3 loop spans 15 amino acids. Comments on this clone: Its specificity is not known.

Repertoires were generated with immunoSEQ multiplex PCR, while TCRdb's copy carries only in-frame clones and drops some. The sample has around 140,000 clones, approximately 89% seen once. The rearrangement links TRBV19 to TRBJ1-4; 7 bases fit TRBD1. The sample consisted of peripheral blood, taken 28 days after the second AZD1222 dose. The TCR sequence derives from an adult who received the AZD1222 COVID-19 vaccine. CDR3 protein: CASSRGQATNEKLFF. The DNA for the CDR3 is TGTGCCAGTAGTAGAGGACAGGCAACTAATGAAAAACTGTTTTTT.